The 28 T cell receptor beta chains listed next were all sequenced from one sample in a study of lymphopenia after photon versus proton radiotherapy. Repertoires were generated with immunoSEQ multiplex PCR, while TCRdb's copy carries only in-frame clones and drops some. Here the sample spans tens of thousands of clones, around four fifths being singletons. The sample was peripheral blood, taken from a patient treated with photon-based radiotherapy. Source of these receptors: a man over 45 with gastric cancer.

V usage is TRBV10-3 and J usage is TRBJ2-5; 7 bases fit TRBD2. With V trimmed by 0 bases and J by 5 bases, 6 bases remained unmatched. The CDR3 has 15 residues. Germline CDR1 is ENHRY and CDR2 is SYGVKD. The CDR3 nucleotides are TGTGCCATCAGTGAGTCGGGGGGGAGTCGGGAGACCCAGTACTTC. As protein: CAISESGGSRETQYF.

The J gene is TRBJ2-3, the V gene TRBV30, with 8 bases lining up with TRBD1. Germline V CDR1 and CDR2: GTSNPN, SVGIG (reference sequence). Trimming at V came to 8 bases and at J to 2 bases, leaving 12 bases not matched to a gene. This CDR3 has 15 residues. CDR3 DNA: TGTGCCCTAAACCTAGGACAGGGAACCACAGATACGCAGTATTTT. Translating it yields CALNLGQGTTDTQYF.

This chain joins TRBV5-4 and TRBJ2-3; possibly TRBD1 or TRBD2 for D (6 bases each). The germline V and J ends were trimmed by 4 bases and 1 base, with 16 bases remaining between them. CDR3 size: 16 residues. Germline V CDR1 and CDR2: SGHNT, YYREEE (reference sequence). CDR3 sequence: CASSPGDNLRTDTQYF. CDR3 coding DNA: TGTGCCAGCAGCCCGGGGGACAACCTACGCACAGATACGCAGTATTTT.

The CDR3 sequence is CASSLSGGTNEKLFF. For the CDR3, the DNA is TGCGCCAGCAGCTTGTCAGGGGGCACTAATGAAAAACTGTTTTTT. The chain carries TRBV5-1 and TRBJ1-4; 8 positions match TRBD1. The CDR3 loop spans 15 amino acids. Trimming took 1 base from V and 2 from J; bases not matched to a gene: 1. Looked up from germline, CDR1 is SGHRS and CDR2 is YFSETQ. Full variable domain (remainder filled in from reference TRBV5-1 and TRBJ1-4): KAGVTQTPRYLIKTRGQQVTLSCSPISGHRSVSWYQQTPGQGLQFLFEYFSETQRNKGNFPGRFSGRQFSNSRSEMNVSTLELGDSALYLCASSLSGGTNEKLFFGSGTQLSVL.

The J gene is TRBJ2-4, the V gene TRBV19; D unclear. The CDR3 consists of 14 residues. CDR1 LNHDA and CDR2 SQIVND come from the germline V gene (reference sequence). V was clipped by 0 bases and J by 8 bases, with 11 bases between them. CDR3 loop: CASSIDLAGYIQYF. CDR3 DNA: TGTGCCAGTAGTATAGATTTAGCAGGATACATTCAGTACTTC.

The V gene is TRBV29-1, the J gene TRBJ2-5; D not resolved. Germline V CDR1 and CDR2: SQVTM, ANQGSEA. V lost 4 bases, J lost 4 bases, and 7 bases lay in between. This CDR3 spans 11 amino acids. Written as DNA, the CDR3 is TGCAGCGTTGGCGGCGTAGAGACCCAGTACTTC. Translating it yields CSVGGVETQYF.

V usage is TRBV4-1 and J usage is TRBJ1-5, with D tentatively TRBD1 (6 bases). Trimming removed 1 base at V and 3 bases at J, with 16 bases between. CDR3 length equals 17 residues. In germline, CDR1 is MGHRA, CDR2 YSYEKL. CDR3 sequence reads: CASSQAWNRESNQPQHF. The CDR3 DNA sequence: TGCGCCAGCAGCCAAGCCTGGAACAGGGAGTCCAATCAGCCCCAGCATTTT.

V and J are TRBV4-1 and TRBJ2-7; a weak D match, TRBD1 (6 bases). Germline V gene sequence: CDR1 MGHRA, CDR2 YSYEKL. Trimming shortened V by 1 base and J by 3 bases, and 19 bases separated the two germline ends. The CDR3 loop spans 17 amino acids. The CDR3 here is CASSQVNSPGQSYEQYF. The DNA for the CDR3 is TGCGCCAGCAGCCAAGTCAACTCCCCCGGACAGAGCTACGAGCAGTACTTC.

This chain connects TRBV5-1 to TRBJ2-7, with 12 bases that match TRBD2. Trimming cost V 4 bases and J 3 bases; bases outside gene matches: 2. CDR3 length: 14 amino acids. The germline V gene encodes CDR1 SGHRS and CDR2 YFSETQ. Here the CDR3 reads CASSLTSGSYEQYF. In nucleotides, the CDR3 is TGCGCCAGCAGCCTGACTAGCGGGAGCTACGAGCAGTACTTC.

The chain recombines TRBV18 with TRBJ1-5, with 9 positions matching TRBD1. Losses at the gene ends were 5 bases for V and 7 bases for J; bases not matched to a gene: 6. Germline CDR1 and CDR2: KGHSH and LQKENI. CDR3 length equals 14 residues. The CDR3 sequence is CASSAQGAGQPQHF. The CDR3 DNA reads as TGTGCCAGCTCAGCACAGGGGGCCGGCCAGCCCCAGCATTTT.

For the CDR3, the DNA is TGTGCCAGCAGCTTCACAGGGAGTGGGGCCGAGACCCAGTACTTC. This gives the protein CASSFTGSGAETQYF. The V call is TRBV5-4, the J call TRBJ2-5, with TRBD1 as a possible D gene (6 bases). Germline CDR1 is SGHNT and CDR2 is YYREEE (reference sequence). Deletions cut 2 bases from V and 5 bases from J, with 16 bases between. CDR3 size: 15 residues. Using reference TRBV5-4 and TRBJ2-5 for the parts outside the CDR3, the full variable domain is ETGVTQSPTHLIKTRGQQVTLRCSSQSGHNTVSWYQQALGQGPQFIFQYYREEENGRGNFPPRFSGLQFPNYSSELNVNALELDDSALYLCASSFTGSGAETQYFGPGTRLLVL.

The CDR3 sequence: CASTKTGTNYGYTF. The CDR3 nucleotides are TGTGCCAGTACCAAGACAGGGACTAACTATGGCTACACCTTC. This sequence joins TRBV19 and TRBJ1-2; 7 bases fit TRBD1. This CDR3 spans 14 amino acids. Germline CDR1 is LNHDA and CDR2 is SQIVND (reference sequence). Unmatched junction bases numbered 5, after V lost 7 bases and J lost 0 bases.

CDR3 in amino acids: CASSRVGGQGVYNNQPQHF. The DNA for the CDR3 is TGTGCCAGCAGTCGGGTCGGGGGACAGGGAGTATATAACAATCAGCCCCAGCATTTT. The V call is TRBV27, the J call TRBJ1-5, with TRBD1 matching over 9 bases. V gave up 5 bases and J gave up 3 bases; unmatched junction bases: 17. The CDR3 spans 19 residues. Germline-derived CDR1 and CDR2 are MNHEY and SMNVEV (reference sequence).

The chain employs TRBV19 and TRBJ2-2; D is perhaps TRBD2 (5 bases). CDR1 is LNHDA, CDR2 SQIVND, per germline (reference sequence). This CDR3 spans 15 amino acids. The V end lost 4 bases, the J end lost 3 bases, and 12 bases lay between the germline ends. CDR3: CASSTSRRDTGELFF. The DNA of the CDR3 is TGTGCCAGTAGTACGTCGAGGCGGGACACCGGGGAGCTGTTTTTT.

The chain employs TRBV5-1 and TRBJ1-4; possible D gene TRBD1, 5 bases. The germline gives CDR1 SGHRS, CDR2 YFSETQ. The CDR3 loop spans 16 amino acids. Between the trimmed V and J ends, which lost 1 base and 0 bases, there was a span of 10 bases. This chain's CDR3 is CASSLRGTSTNEKLFF. DNA of the CDR3: TGCGCCAGCAGCTTGCGAGGGACCTCAACTAATGAAAAACTGTTTTTT.

CDR3 sequence: CASSQESGLVRYEQYF. The CDR3 bases are TGCGCCAGCAGCCAAGAGTCGGGACTAGTACGGTACGAGCAGTACTTC. J is TRBJ2-7 and V is TRBV4-1; TRBD2 matches 8 bases. Trimming took 0 bases from V and 4 from J; bases not matched to a gene: 8. The CDR3 totals 16 residues. CDR1 MGHRA and CDR2 YSYEKL come from the germline V gene.

V is TRBV5-1 and J is TRBJ2-6, with D hard to call. CDR3 length: 14 amino acids. V was trimmed by 0 bases and J by 8 bases, leaving 9 bases between them. The V gene's germline CDR1 is SGHRS and CDR2 YFSETQ. CDR3 sequence (DNA): TGCGCCAGCAGCTTGGTACCGGATCCCAACGTCCTGACTTTC. This sequence encodes CASSLVPDPNVLTF. The full variable domain, completed using reference TRBV5-1 and TRBJ2-6, is KAGVTQTPRYLIKTRGQQVTLSCSPISGHRSVSWYQQTPGQGLQFLFEYFSETQRNKGNFPGRFSGRQFSNSRSEMNVSTLELGDSALYLCASSLVPDPNVLTFGAGSRLTVL.

The J gene is TRBJ1-2, the V gene TRBV5-6, with D perhaps TRBD1 (6 bases). The CDR3 is 14 amino acids. Between the trimmed V and J ends, which lost 4 bases and 0 bases, there was a span of 10 bases. Germline CDR1 reads SGHDT; CDR2 reads YYEEEE. The CDR3 loop reads CASSLQGSNYGYTF. The CDR3 region has the DNA TGTGCCAGCAGCCTACAGGGTTCTAACTATGGCTACACCTTC.

V is TRBV5-4 and J is TRBJ2-5, with 7 bases fitting TRBD1. The CDR3 has 14 amino acids. From germline, CDR1 is SGHNT and CDR2 YYREEE (reference sequence). The trim removed 4 bases at V and 1 base at J, leaving 4 bases unmatched. The CDR3, as DNA: TGTGCCAGCAGCGCAGGGGGTTCCCAAGAGACCCAGTACTTC. Its translation: CASSAGGSQETQYF.

The rearrangement joins TRBV4-2 to TRBJ2-3, with 7 bases fitting TRBD2. The germline CDR1 and CDR2 sequences are LGHNA and YNFKEQ. The V gene end was trimmed by 3 bases and the J gene end by 4 bases; junction bases not matched to a gene: 13. The CDR3 loop spans 17 amino acids. DNA for the CDR3: TGTGCCAGCAGCCAGGAACGGGGAGGGAGTTCCGCAGATACGCAGTATTTT. This sequence encodes CASSQERGGSSADTQYF.

The chain employs TRBV2 and TRBJ2-1; 14 bases map to TRBD2. The ends lost 3 bases at V and 10 bases at J; junction bases unmatched: 8. The CDR3 runs to 16 residues. The germline V gene has CDR1 SNHLY and CDR2 FYNNEI. The CDR3: CASSDPGLAGVGEQFF. The DNA for the CDR3 is TGTGCCAGCAGTGACCCGGGACTAGCGGGAGTAGGCGAGCAGTTCTTC. Based on the CDR3 plus reference TRBV2 and TRBJ2-1, the full variable domain is EPEVTQTPSHQVTQMGQEVILRCVPISNHLYFYWYRQILGQKVEFLVSFYNNEISEKSEIFDDQFSVERPDGSNFTLKIRSTKLEDSAMYFCASSDPGLAGVGEQFFGPGTRLTVL.

This chain joins TRBV7-2 and TRBJ2-7; D is unresolved. Germline V CDR1 and CDR2: SGHTA, FQGNSA. The length of the CDR3 is 13 residues. The germline V and J ends were trimmed by 4 bases and 1 base, with 8 bases remaining between them. The CDR3 spells CASSSSGSYEQYF. In DNA form, the CDR3 reads TGTGCCAGCAGCTCCTCCGGGTCCTACGAGCAGTACTTC.

CDR3 protein: CASSGPGDRGADTQYF. The CDR3 DNA reads TGTGCCAGCAGCGGACCCGGAGACAGGGGGGCAGATACGCAGTATTTT. The chain combines TRBV9 with TRBJ2-3, with 9 bases aligning to TRBD1. Germline V gene lookup returns CDR1 SGDLS and CDR2 YYNGEE. The ends lost 3 bases at V and 4 bases at J; junction bases unmatched: 9. CDR3 length equals 16 residues.

This clone was observed once. The chain combines TRBV25-1 with TRBJ2-3; TRBD2 matches at 10 bases. V lost 6 bases to trimming and J lost 1 base; unmatched junction nucleotides: 1. CDR3 length: 14 residues. The V gene's germline CDR1 is MGHDK and CDR2 SYGVNS. CDR3: CASSLAGGTDTQYF. The CDR3 region has the DNA TGTGCCAGCAGCCTAGCGGGAGGCACAGATACGCAGTATTTT.

This rearrangement joins TRBV29-1 to TRBJ1-1; weak D call: TRBD1 (6 bases). V was shortened by 7 bases and J by 1 base, with 16 bases between the two germline ends. The length of the CDR3 is 14 residues. Looked up from germline, CDR1 is SQVTM and CDR2 is ANQGSEA. The CDR3 sequence: CSGGGGDKNTEAFF. Here the CDR3 DNA reads TGCAGCGGGGGGGGCGGCGATAAGAACACTGAAGCTTTCTTT.

The chain links TRBV30 to TRBJ2-3, with 7 nucleotides matching TRBD2. CDR1 and CDR2 from the germline V gene are GTSNPN and SVGIG (reference sequence). With V trimmed by 0 bases and J by 5 bases, 8 bases remained unmatched. The CDR3 totals 15 residues. CDR3 protein: CAWSVLAKAGDTQYF. The DNA for the CDR3 is TGTGCCTGGAGTGTACTAGCGAAGGCAGGAGATACGCAGTATTTT.

V is TRBV30 and J is TRBJ1-1, with 7 bases lining up with TRBD1. After removal of 2 bases from V and 1 base from J, the junction contained 7 bases not matched to a gene. This CDR3 spans 15 amino acids. Germline assignment: CDR1 GTSNPN and CDR2 SVGIG (reference sequence). The CDR3 DNA sequence: TGTGCCTGGAGTCCCCAAAAGGGGGCGAACACTGAAGCTTTCTTT. Translating gives CAWSPQKGANTEAFF.

The rearrangement links TRBV7-2 to TRBJ1-2; D gene uncertain. CDR3 length: 15 residues. Looked up from germline, CDR1 is SGHTA and CDR2 is FQGNSA. V lost 2 bases and J lost 8, with 18 bases in between. The CDR3 nucleotides read TGTGCCAGCAGCTTATCTACACTCACCCGGCAGGGCTACACCTTC. This codes for CASSLSTLTRQGYTF.